The T cell receptor (beta chain) under discussion was sequenced for a study of T cells expressing NK-cell markers. TCRdb re-called the 5' RACE reads and gives one entry per CDR3 protein, without DNA. The repertoire table contains 250,000 to 300,000 distinct CDR3 sequences. This CDR3 has 17 residues. Germline V gene data show CDR1 as SGHRS and CDR2 as YFSETQ. The V gene is TRBV5-1, the J gene TRBJ2-2; the TCRdb D gene call, TRBD1, has no DNA to confirm it. The receptor was isolated from a man younger than 35 in good health. The sequencing input was blood T cells: a sorted CD56 or NKG2C T cell subset, CD4+ or CD8+ T cells, or bulk PBMC T cells (not recorded which). The CDR3 loop is CASSPRTGNSGTGELFF.